The 30 T cell receptor beta chains below were found in one sample sequenced in a study of Graves' ophthalmopathy and Graves' hyperthyroidism. Beta-chain TCR CDR3 regions were amplified from RNA transcripts. Scientists carried out first-round RT-PCR using HTBI primers and then a second-round multiplex PCR. MiXCR was run by TCRdb on the multiplex PCR reads, yielding one entry per CDR3 protein. The data contain about 230,000 distinct CDR3 sequences, around 45% of them seen just once; the ten biggest clones take up approximately 51%. The sample comprised peripheral blood. These receptors originate from an adult man with Graves' ophthalmopathy.

This chain connects TRBV29-1 to TRBJ2-3; D gene uncertain. Per germline, CDR1 SQVTM and CDR2 ANQGSEA. Trimming took 3 bases from V and 4 from J, leaving 5 bases between them. The CDR3 spans 11 residues. The CDR3 DNA reads TGCAGCGTTGACCTGGCAGATACGCAGTATTTT. Translated, it gives CSVDLADTQYF.

The chain uses TRBV9 and TRBJ2-7; the match to TRBD1 covers 8 bases. V was clipped by 4 bases and J by 1 base; unmatched bases: 13. The germline gives CDR1 SGDLS, CDR2 YYNGEE. The CDR3 covers 17 residues. CDR3 in DNA: TGTGCCAGCAGCACTCGTGATCAGGGGGCCGGGTCCTACGAGCAGTACTTC. Translating gives CASSTRDQGAGSYEQYF. The full variable domain, with the rest looked up from reference TRBV9 and TRBJ2-7, is DSGVTQTPKHLITATGQRVTLRCSPRSGDLSVYWYQQSLDQGLQFLIQYYNGEERAKGNILERFSAQQFPDLHSELNLSSLELGDSALYFCASSTRDQGAGSYEQYFGPGTRLTVT.

This clonotype was seen a handful of times. The chain combines TRBV7-2 with TRBJ1-5; 9 bases are a match to TRBD1. The germline V gene encodes CDR1 SGHTA and CDR2 FQGNSA. The CDR3 spans 17 residues. Losses at the gene ends were 5 bases for V and 6 bases for J; bases not matched to a gene: 14. The CDR3 DNA follows: TGTGCCAGCAGCCCCCTTTTAGGGACAGGGAGTGGTCAGCCCCAGCATTTT. This codes for CASSPLLGTGSGQPQHF.

This clonotype has a handful of counts. V gene TRBV7-2 combines with J gene TRBJ1-3; unclear D gene. Germline CDR1 reads SGHTA; CDR2 reads FQGNSA. The CDR3 contains 14 residues. V shed 1 base and J shed 0 bases, with 4 bases lying between them. The DNA for the CDR3 is TGTGCCAGCAGCTTAGTTTCCTCTGGAAACACCATATATTTT. Translated, it gives CASSLVSSGNTIYF.

V is TRBV20-1 and J is TRBJ2-5; tentatively, D is TRBD1 (5 bases). The germline V gene encodes CDR1 DFQATT and CDR2 SNEGSKA (reference sequence). The CDR3 totals 15 residues. Trimming pared 0 bases from V and 4 bases from J, leaving 15 bases between. The CDR3 reads CSARESNRITETQYF. Written as DNA, the CDR3 is TGCAGTGCTAGAGAGAGCAACAGGATAACAGAGACCCAGTACTTC.

For this clonotype: Its ends do not fully match the called genes, so a read error is possible. This chain joins TRBV20-1 and TRBJ2-5, with TRBD1 matching 7 bases. Judging by the DNA end, TRBJ2-7 fits better; the J call may be wrong. This CDR3 comprises 14 residues. Per germline, CDR1 DFQATT and CDR2 SNEGSKA (reference sequence). The DNA of the CDR3 is TGCAGTGCTGGAGATCAGGACAGGCCCTACGAGCAGTACTTC. Protein product: CSAGDQDRPYEQYF.

The chain combines TRBV7-8 with TRBJ1-2; 9 nucleotides align to TRBD1. Trimming at V came to 3 bases and at J to 8 bases, leaving 7 bases not matched to a gene. The CDR3 loop spans 14 amino acids. CDR1 is SGHVS and CDR2 is FQNEAQ in the germline V gene. Here the CDR3 DNA reads TGTGCCAGCAGCTTCGGGACAGGGAAGGGCGGCTACACCTTC. Its translation is CASSFGTGKGGYTF.

In this sample, this clonotype turned up once. This may arise from a read error, as a much more abundant clone is one base away. The chain joins TRBV29-1 to TRBJ1-2; 7 bases are a match to TRBD1. The CDR3 extends over 12 amino acids. Germline V gene lookup returns CDR1 SQVTM and CDR2 ANQGSEA. CDR3 protein: CGVETGSYGYTF. The CDR3 DNA reads as TGCGGCGTGGAGACAGGGAGCTATGGCTACACCTTC. The variable domain in full, completed from reference TRBV29-1 and TRBJ1-2, reads SAVISQKPSRDICQRGTSLTIQCQVDSQVTMMFWYRQQPGQSLTLIATANQGSEATYESGFVIDKFPISRPNLTFSTLTVSNMSPEDSSIYLCGVETGSYGYTFGSGTRLTVV.

CDR3 region: CASSPGTGGSRGELFF. CDR3 in DNA: TGCGCCAGCAGTCCCGGGACAGGGGGCTCTCGAGGGGAGCTGTTTTTT. V and J are TRBV10-1 and TRBJ2-2; 12 bases are shared with TRBD1. In germline, CDR1 is WNHNN, CDR2 SYGVQD (reference sequence). The trim removed 5 bases at V and 8 bases at J, leaving 9 bases unmatched. The CDR3 loop spans 16 amino acids.

The J gene is TRBJ1-1, the V gene TRBV13; D unclear. In germline, CDR1 is PRHDT, CDR2 FYEKMQ (reference sequence). The length of the CDR3 is 11 residues. V lost 2 bases, J lost 7 bases, and 5 bases lay in between. CDR3 nucleotide sequence: TGTGCCAGCAGCTTAAATTGTGAAGCTTTCTTT. Translating it yields CASSLNCEAFF.

To note about this clonotype: One end of the junction varies from germline; a read error may be responsible. V gene TRBV10-3 combines with J gene TRBJ2-7; D possibly matches TRBD1 or TRBD2 (5 bases each). Germline loops: CDR1 ENHRY, CDR2 SYGVKD. This CDR3 contains 15 residues. As DNA, the CDR3 is TGTGCCAGCAGTCCTCCCGGGACGGGGCCCTACGAGCAGTACTTC. Protein: CASSPPGTGPYEQYF.

This clonotype has only a few counts. V is TRBV9 and J is TRBJ1-6, with TRBD1 matching over 8 bases. The V gene's germline CDR1 is SGDLS and CDR2 YYNGEE. This CDR3 is 15 amino acids long. The V segment lost 4 bases and the J segment 7 bases; nucleotides outside the gene matches: 7. The CDR3 DNA reads TGTGCCAGCAGCTTGGAGGACAGGGACAATTCACCCCTCCACTTT. It is translated as CASSLEDRDNSPLHF.

The chain has TRBV20-1 and TRBJ1-2; D is perhaps TRBD1 (5 bases). This CDR3 contains 13 residues. In germline, CDR1 is DFQATT, CDR2 SNEGSKA (reference sequence). Trimming removed 1 base at V and 5 bases at J, with 11 bases between. As DNA, the CDR3 is TGCAGTGCTAGAGGGGACTCCCGGTATGGCTACACCTTC. Translated, it gives CSARGDSRYGYTF.

This clonotype is categorized as medium-sized. This chain links TRBV7-8 with TRBJ1-1, with D tentatively TRBD1 (6 bases). The CDR3 is 15 residues long. Germline assignment: CDR1 SGHVS and CDR2 FQNEAQ. V was cut by 8 bases and J by 1 base, with 17 bases left in between. The CDR3 protein is CASEMLGTSNTEAFF. CDR3 sequence (DNA): TGTGCCAGCGAAATGCTGGGGACATCGAACACTGAAGCTTTCTTT.

This chain links TRBV2 with TRBJ1-3; D unresolved. The germline V and J ends were trimmed by 5 bases and 0 bases, with 14 bases remaining between them. This CDR3 region has 16 residues. Per germline, CDR1 SNHLY and CDR2 FYNNEI. CDR3 in amino acids: CASSLVVPSSGNTIYF. CDR3 coding DNA: TGTGCCAGCAGTTTAGTCGTCCCGAGCTCTGGAAACACCATATATTTT.

The V call is TRBV29-1, the J call TRBJ2-3; possibly TRBD1 for D (6 bases). Germline assignment: CDR1 SQVTM and CDR2 ANQGSEA. This CDR3 has 12 amino acids. The chain's CDR3 is CADSPSTDTQYF. The CDR3 bases are TGCGCGGACAGTCCAAGCACAGATACGCAGTATTTT.

This clonotype has a single count. The rearrangement joins TRBV2 to TRBJ1-6; the D is unclear. CDR3 length: 16 amino acids. V was shortened by 6 bases and J by 7 bases, with 19 bases between the two germline ends. The V gene's germline CDR1 is SNHLY and CDR2 FYNNEI. The CDR3, as DNA: TGTGCCAGCAGCGTAGAGGCAAAAGGTCCAAATTCACCCCTCCACTTT. This sequence encodes CASSVEAKGPNSPLHF.

The chain combines TRBV27 with TRBJ1-5; D might be TRBD1 (6 bases). Germline V gene data show CDR1 as MNHEY and CDR2 as SMNVEV (reference sequence). With 2 bases removed from V and 5 bases from J, the gap between germline ends came to 7 bases. The CDR3 runs 13 residues. The CDR3 here is CASSLRTDQPQHF. In DNA, the CDR3 is TGTGCCAGCAGTTTAAGGACAGATCAGCCCCAGCATTTT.

The chain has TRBV7-9 and TRBJ2-5; TRBD1 aligns across 7 bases. The germline CDR1 and CDR2 sequences are SEHNR and FQNEAQ (reference sequence). Trimming at V came to 3 bases and at J to 6 bases, leaving 16 bases not matched to a gene. This CDR3 has 17 residues. The CDR3 reads CASSFTGDPRDPQTQYF. The CDR3 nucleotides read TGTGCCAGCAGCTTTACAGGGGACCCAAGAGACCCCCAGACCCAGTACTTC. The full variable domain, with the rest looked up from reference TRBV7-9 and TRBJ2-5, is DTGVSQNPRHKITKRGQNVTFRCDPISEHNRLYWYRQTLGQGPEFLTYFQNEAQLEKSRLLSDRFSAERPKGSFSTLEIQRTEQGDSAMYLCASSFTGDPRDPQTQYFGPGTRLLVL.

The chain carries TRBV7-8 and TRBJ2-5; D not resolved. The J call is uncertain, as TRBJ2-1 better fits the DNA end. CDR1 SGHVS and CDR2 FQNEAQ come from the germline V gene. The CDR3 totals 13 residues. CDR3 nucleotide sequence: TGTGCCAGCAGCTTAGGACCGGTCAATGAGCAGTTCTTC. This codes for CASSLGPVNEQFF.

The chain is built from TRBV7-9 and TRBJ2-7; the match to TRBD2 covers 7 bases. The CDR3 totals 13 residues. V lost 6 bases, J lost 5 bases, and 7 bases stayed unmatched. Looked up from germline, CDR1 is SEHNR and CDR2 is FQNEAQ (reference sequence). CDR3 region: CASRGGGGDEQYF. The CDR3 DNA reads as TGTGCCAGCAGGGGGGGGGGAGGGGACGAGCAGTACTTC.

This clonotype has a handful of counts. The genes are TRBV7-6 and TRBJ2-2; D gene ambiguous. Trimming removed 4 bases from V and 5 bases from J, with 11 bases in between. The CDR3 runs 14 residues. Germline V gene lookup returns CDR1 SGHVS and CDR2 FNYEAQ. The CDR3 bases are TGTGCCAGCAGCTCAAAGTCTTTGACCGGGGAGCTGTTTTTT. Translated: CASSSKSLTGELFF. Full variable domain (missing parts from reference TRBV7-6 and TRBJ2-2): GAGVSQSPRYKVTKRGQDVALRCDPISGHVSLYWYRQALGQGPEFLTYFNYEAQQDKSGLPNDRFSAERPEGSISTLTIQRTEQRDSAMYRCASSSKSLTGELFFGEGSRLTVL.

The sample holds a few counts of this clonotype. The chain has TRBV10-3 and TRBJ2-5, with TRBD2 matching 7 bases. The CDR3 is made up of 15 amino acids. The trim removed 10 bases at V and 4 bases at J, leaving 15 bases unmatched. Germline CDR1 ENHRY, CDR2 SYGVKD. CDR3 sequence reads: CASSPDSAGRETQYF. The CDR3 DNA sequence: TGTGCCAGCAGCCCAGACTCAGCGGGGAGAGAGACCCAGTACTTC.

This rearrangement joins TRBV24-1 to TRBJ1-2, with D possibly TRBD1 on 5 matching bases. The CDR3 contains 14 residues. V was shortened by 0 bases and J by 7 bases, with 11 bases between the two germline ends. Germline CDR1 and CDR2: KGHDR and SFDVKD. CDR3 DNA: TGTGCCACCAGTGATTTGAGGGGTGACTGTGGCTACACCTTC. It yields the protein CATSDLRGDCGYTF.

This chain links TRBV19 with TRBJ1-1; D is perhaps TRBD1 (5 bases). There are 14 residues in the CDR3. Germline V lookup: CDR1 LNHDA, CDR2 SQIVND (reference sequence). Trimming pared 5 bases from V and 3 bases from J, leaving 13 bases between. This CDR3 is CASSGTGRDTEAFF. CDR3 bases: TGTGCCAGTAGTGGAACAGGTCGGGACACTGAAGCTTTCTTT.

In this sample, this clonotype turned up many times. The chain couples TRBV29-1 to TRBJ1-1; D might be TRBD1 (6 bases). There are 12 residues in the CDR3. Per germline, CDR1 SQVTM and CDR2 ANQGSEA. V shed 7 bases and J shed 6 bases, with 15 bases lying between them. CDR3 sequence (DNA): TGCAGCGCTGCATCAGGGGTCCCTGAAGCTTTCTTT. It translates to CSAASGVPEAFF.

This clonotype was seen at least ten times. The V call is TRBV29-1, the J call TRBJ1-1; TRBD1 might be the D (6 bases). The CDR3 sequence is 11 residues long. The germline V gene has CDR1 SQVTM and CDR2 ANQGSEA. Trimming left V 4 bases short and J 7 bases short, with 10 bases between. The CDR3 region is CSVARQVEAFF. As DNA, the CDR3 is TGCAGCGTTGCCAGACAGGTTGAAGCTTTCTTT. Full variable domain (remainder filled in from reference TRBV29-1 and TRBJ1-1): SAVISQKPSRDICQRGTSLTIQCQVDSQVTMMFWYRQQPGQSLTLIATANQGSEATYESGFVIDKFPISRPNLTFSTLTVSNMSPEDSSIYLCSVARQVEAFFGQGTRLTVV.

This clonotype was observed at least ten times. The gene calls are TRBV7-2 and TRBJ1-2; D uncertain. CDR1 and CDR2 (germline): SGHTA, FQGNSA. This CDR3 is built from 13 residues. V was trimmed by 4 bases and J by 4 bases, leaving 10 bases between them. The DNA for the CDR3 is TGTGCCAGCAGCTCAACGCCCAGCTATGGCTACACCTTC. Translating gives CASSSTPSYGYTF.

This clonotype was detected ten times or more. The chain uses TRBV4-1 and TRBJ1-5, with D hard to call. Germline V gives CDR1 MGHRA, CDR2 YSYEKL. Trimming stripped 4 bases from V and 1 base from J, with 5 bases between. This CDR3 has 13 residues. CDR3 nucleotide sequence: TGCGCCAGCAGCCGACAAAGCAATCAGCCCCAGCATTTT. Translation: CASSRQSNQPQHF.

The chain has TRBV2 and TRBJ1-5, with D uncertain. Germline CDR1 and CDR2: SNHLY and FYNNEI. Trimming removed 1 base from V and 4 bases from J, with 8 bases in between. The CDR3 is made up of 14 amino acids. The CDR3 DNA reads TGTGCCAGCAGTGAAGGGGGTAGAAATCAGCCCCAGCATTTT. It codes for CASSEGGRNQPQHF.